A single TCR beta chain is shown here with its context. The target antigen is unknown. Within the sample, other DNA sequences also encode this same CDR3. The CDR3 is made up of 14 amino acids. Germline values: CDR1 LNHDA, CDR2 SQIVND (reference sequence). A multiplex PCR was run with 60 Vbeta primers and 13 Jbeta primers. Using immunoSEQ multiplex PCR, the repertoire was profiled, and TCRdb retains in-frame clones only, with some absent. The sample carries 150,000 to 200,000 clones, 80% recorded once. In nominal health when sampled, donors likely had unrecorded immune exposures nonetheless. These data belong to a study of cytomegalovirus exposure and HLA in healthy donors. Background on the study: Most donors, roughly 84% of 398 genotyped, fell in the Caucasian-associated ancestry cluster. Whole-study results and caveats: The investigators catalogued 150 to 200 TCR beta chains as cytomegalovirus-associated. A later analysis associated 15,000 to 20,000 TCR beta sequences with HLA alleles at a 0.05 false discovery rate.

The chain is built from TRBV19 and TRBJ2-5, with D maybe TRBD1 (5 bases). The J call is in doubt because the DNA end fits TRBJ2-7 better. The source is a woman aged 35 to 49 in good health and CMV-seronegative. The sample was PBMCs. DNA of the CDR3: TGTGCCAGTAGTATTCGTGACAGCTCCTACGAGCAGTACTTC. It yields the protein CASSIRDSSYEQYF.